A single sample gave rise to the 25 T cell receptor beta chains below, sequenced in a study of blood T cell repertoires in COVID-19. TCRdb's copy holds only in-frame clones and misses some; the assay was immunoSEQ multiplex PCR. The table has some 330,000 clones, over 80% seen once. Material for sequencing was PBMCs or T cells enriched from blood (not recorded which). The receptors stem from a young man who had recovered from COVID-19.

The chain combines TRBV28 with TRBJ2-3, with D perhaps matching TRBD2 (6 bases). The CDR3 spans 15 residues. Germline V gives CDR1 MDHEN, CDR2 SYDVKM. The germline V and J ends were trimmed by 3 bases and 1 base, with 11 bases remaining between them. The CDR3 DNA reads TGTGCCAGCAGTTTGGGGGGTACGGGCACAGATACGCAGTATTTT. Translation gives CASSLGGTGTDTQYF.

The V and J genes are TRBV6-6 and TRBJ1-1, with TRBD1 matching 8 bases. The V gene's germline CDR1 is MNHNY and CDR2 SVGAGI (reference sequence). The J segment lost 11 bases and the V segment lost 6 bases, leaving 8 bases of the junction unmatched. The length of the CDR3 is 12 residues. CDR3 loop: CASRPSGGDAFF. The CDR3 DNA follows: TGTGCCAGCAGACCTTCAGGGGGCGATGCTTTCTTT.

The chain recombines TRBV28 with TRBJ1-2; D call uncertain. V lost 5 bases and J 2 bases, leaving 12 bases between the germline ends. Germline CDR1 reads MDHEN; CDR2 reads SYDVKM. This CDR3 contains 14 residues. The CDR3 region has the DNA TGTGCCAGCAGTCCCCCCCGGTCCAACTATGGCTACACCTTC. Amino acid sequence: CASSPPRSNYGYTF.

The sample holds one count of this clone. CDR3 sequence reads: CASSQIGSYNEQFF. The DNA of the CDR3 is TGTGCCAGCAGCCAAATCGGGTCCTACAATGAGCAGTTCTTC. V and J are TRBV6-5 and TRBJ2-1; D unresolved. This CDR3 region has 14 residues. V was clipped by 6 bases and J by 1 base, with 10 bases between them. Germline loops: CDR1 MNHEY, CDR2 SVGAGI.

The DNA of the CDR3 is TGTGCCAGCAGCCCCGTCCGGGGGGGGCCCTACGAGCAGTACTTC. It encodes CASSPVRGGPYEQYF. The V call is TRBV7-9, the J call TRBJ2-7; 8 nucleotides agree with TRBD2. V was pared by 5 bases and J by 2 bases, with 8 bases of the junction left unmatched. This CDR3 has 15 amino acids. The germline gives CDR1 SEHNR, CDR2 FQNEAQ (reference sequence).

This clone was seen a handful of times. This chain uses TRBV7-9 with TRBJ2-2; tentative D call: TRBD2 (5 bases). V gave up 0 bases and J gave up 4 bases, with 9 bases separating them. Germline V CDR1 and CDR2: SEHNR, FQNEAQ (reference sequence). CDR3 length equals 15 residues. This CDR3 is CASSLARAATGELFF. Here the CDR3 DNA reads TGTGCCAGCAGCTTAGCGCGGGCGGCCACCGGGGAGCTGTTTTTT.

This chain joins TRBV28 and TRBJ1-2; TRBD1 might be the D (6 bases). The CDR3 loop spans 13 amino acids. Germline V lookup: CDR1 MDHEN, CDR2 SYDVKM. Between the trimmed V and J ends, which lost 2 bases and 5 bases, there was a span of 9 bases. The CDR3 bases are TGTGCCAGCAGTTTAAACCAGGGGTATGGCTACACCTTC. This gives the protein CASSLNQGYGYTF.

J is TRBJ1-5 and V is TRBV19, with D perhaps matching TRBD1 (5 bases). Germline-derived CDR1 and CDR2 are LNHDA and SQIVND (reference sequence). Trimming left V 1 base short and J 11 bases short, with 15 bases between. The CDR3 is made up of 14 amino acids. The CDR3 DNA reads TGTGCCAGTAGTATAGCGAACGGGGGAAAAGCCCAGCATTTT. Protein: CASSIANGGKAQHF. The complete variable domain, with remaining parts taken from reference TRBV19 and TRBJ1-5, reads DGGITQSPKYLFRKEGQNVTLSCEQNLNHDAMYWYRQDPGQGLRLIYYSQIVNDFQKGDIAEGYSVSREKKESFPLTVTSAQKNPTAFYLCASSIANGGKAQHFGDGTRLSIL.

The sample holds one count of this clone. V usage is TRBV7-3 and J usage is TRBJ1-1, with 8 bases matching TRBD1. The length of the CDR3 is 17 residues. Germline assignment: CDR1 SGHTA and CDR2 FQGTGA. V was clipped by 5 bases and J by 4 bases; unmatched bases: 15. This CDR3 reads CASSPAPGQAAGTEAFF. For the CDR3, the DNA is TGTGCCAGCAGCCCGGCACCGGGACAGGCGGCGGGCACTGAAGCTTTCTTT.

This clone turned up a few times. The gene calls are TRBV6-4 and TRBJ2-1; 11 bases agree with TRBD1. The junction had 6 bases not matched to a gene; V was cut back by 2 bases and J by 6 bases. Germline CDR1 is MRHNA and CDR2 is SNTAGT. The CDR3 spans 16 residues. The DNA of the CDR3 is TGTGCCAGCAGTGACCGGCCCGGGACAGGGGGCAATGAGCAGTTCTTC. Its translation is CASSDRPGTGGNEQFF.

The chain carries TRBV3-1 (or the pseudogene TRBV3-2) and TRBJ2-7, with 7 bases lining up with TRBD1. Germline assignment: CDR1 LGHDT and CDR2 YNNKEL (reference sequence). The V gene end was trimmed by 4 bases and the J gene end by 2 bases; junction bases not matched to a gene: 5. The CDR3 has 14 residues. The CDR3 DNA is TGTGCCAGCAGCCGCTGGGACAGCACCTACGAGCAGTACTTC. It is translated as CASSRWDSTYEQYF.

The chain is built from TRBV7-9 and TRBJ2-7; tentatively, D is TRBD2 (5 bases). V was shortened by 4 bases and J by 1 base, with 11 bases between the two germline ends. Germline CDR1 reads SEHNR; CDR2 reads FQNEAQ (reference sequence). The CDR3 covers 14 residues. In DNA form, the CDR3 reads TGTGCCAGCAGCTCTCCGAGGGATTCCTACGAGCAGTACTTC. Translation gives CASSSPRDSYEQYF.

This clone was found once. The chain employs TRBV13 and TRBJ2-6; D is uncertain. V was shortened by 0 bases and J by 0 bases, with 15 bases between the two germline ends. CDR1 is PRHDT, CDR2 FYEKMQ, per germline (reference sequence). The length of the CDR3 is 19 residues. The CDR3 region is CASSLGALDGYSGANVLTF. CDR3 DNA: TGTGCCAGCAGCTTAGGCGCTCTAGATGGATACTCTGGGGCCAACGTCCTGACTTTC.

The V call is TRBV5-1, the J call TRBJ2-7; 10 bases agree with TRBD1. The ends lost 2 bases at V and 4 bases at J; junction bases unmatched: 3. CDR3 length: 14 amino acids. Germline V gene sequence: CDR1 SGHRS, CDR2 YFSETQ. This chain's CDR3 is CASSFSGQGYEQYF. CDR3 sequence (DNA): TGCGCCAGCAGCTTTTCGGGACAGGGGTACGAGCAGTACTTC.

The V call is TRBV9, the J call TRBJ1-3, with D possibly matching TRBD1 (6 bases). The CDR3 length is 16 residues. V gave up 4 bases and J gave up 4 bases, with 18 bases separating them. The germline CDR1 and CDR2 sequences are SGDLS and YYNGEE. As DNA, the CDR3 is TGTGCCAGCAGCCCAGTTTCGTCAGGGGCCGGAAACACCATATATTTT. As protein: CASSPVSSGAGNTIYF.

The chain uses TRBV6-2 or TRBV6-3 and TRBJ1-5, with TRBD1 matching over 9 bases. This CDR3 contains 17 residues. The germline CDR1 and CDR2 sequences are MNHEY and SVGEGT. With 2 bases clipped from V and 2 bases from J, the junction kept 7 bases outside the gene matches. CDR3 region: CASSYNLGQGRNQPQHF. The CDR3 nucleotides read TGTGCCAGCAGTTACAACTTAGGACAGGGGCGCAATCAGCCCCAGCATTTT.

The chain couples TRBV5-6 to TRBJ1-2, with 7 positions matching TRBD1. Per the germline V gene, CDR1 is SGHDT and CDR2 is YYEEEE. The ends lost 3 bases at V and 0 bases at J; junction bases unmatched: 8. The CDR3 has 16 amino acids. CDR3 bases: TGTGCCAGCAGCTACGGGACAGCTCCAACTAACTATGGCTACACCTTC. Translation gives CASSYGTAPTNYGYTF.

This clone was recorded a few times. The chain employs TRBV13 and TRBJ1-1; TRBD1 aligns across 9 bases. The J segment lost 1 base and the V segment lost 4 bases, leaving 10 bases of the junction unmatched. The CDR3 spans 17 residues. Germline CDR1 and CDR2: PRHDT and FYEKMQ (reference sequence). The CDR3: CASSSRFPGQGNTEAFF. The CDR3 DNA sequence: TGTGCCAGCAGCTCCCGATTTCCGGGACAGGGGAACACTGAAGCTTTCTTT.

This rearrangement joins TRBV5-4 to TRBJ1-1, with 8 bases fitting TRBD1. Germline trimming cut 4 bases from V and 1 base from J; bases unmatched to any gene: 6. Germline V gene sequence: CDR1 SGHNT, CDR2 YYREEE (reference sequence). The CDR3 spans 15 residues. CDR3 protein: CASSNKDRGNTEAFF. CDR3 DNA: TGTGCCAGCAGCAACAAAGACAGGGGGAACACTGAAGCTTTCTTT.

CDR3 in DNA: TGTGCCAGCAGCTCCTACCGACAGGCCTACGAGCAGTACTTC. Protein: CASSSYRQAYEQYF. This chain links TRBV11-2 with TRBJ2-7; D is perhaps TRBD1 (6 bases). Trimming cost V 4 bases and J 2 bases, with 12 bases left between them. The CDR3 totals 14 residues. CDR1 and CDR2 (germline): SGHAT, FQNNGV.

This clone was seen just once. The rearrangement links TRBV7-9 to TRBJ1-3, with D unresolved. This CDR3 is built from 18 residues. V lost 2 bases and J 2 bases, leaving 19 bases between the germline ends. Per the germline V gene, CDR1 is SEHNR and CDR2 is FQNEAQ (reference sequence). CDR3 nucleotides: TGTGCCAGCAGCTTAACCGGACTCACATGGCTGGCTGGAAACACCATATATTTT. Amino acids: CASSLTGLTWLAGNTIYF.

This clone came up once. V gene TRBV7-8 combines with J gene TRBJ2-7; 11 bases align to TRBD2. This CDR3 has 15 amino acids. CDR1 is SGHVS and CDR2 is FQNEAQ in the germline V gene. J was trimmed by 3 bases and V by 2 bases; bases with no gene match: 3. This CDR3 is CASSLRLAGGYEQYF. CDR3 coding DNA: TGTGCCAGCAGCTTACGTCTAGCGGGGGGCTACGAGCAGTACTTC.

The rearrangement uses TRBV7-8 and TRBJ2-7; 7 bases align to TRBD2. Germline V gene lookup returns CDR1 SGHVS and CDR2 FQNEAQ. Trimming removed 6 bases from V and 2 bases from J; junction bases left unmatched: 13. This CDR3 contains 16 residues. CDR3 sequence (DNA): TGTGCCAGCAGGGGAACCCCTAGCGGAGGGCCCTACGAGCAGTACTTC. This gives the protein CASRGTPSGGPYEQYF.

Here the CDR3 DNA reads TGTGCCAGCAGCGTAGAAGGCGGCACGTGGACAGATACGCAGTATTTT. Protein: CASSVEGGTWTDTQYF. This chain links TRBV9 with TRBJ2-3; D gene uncertain. The V gene lost 0 bases and the J gene lost 3 bases, with 14 bases spanning the gap. There are 16 residues in the CDR3. Germline V gene data show CDR1 as SGDLS and CDR2 as YYNGEE.

The CDR3 DNA reads TGTGCCACCGGTTCCGGGGGGGGCACCGGGGAGCTGTTTTTT. Residues: CATGSGGGTGELFF. This chain joins TRBV19 and TRBJ2-2; 8 bases agree with TRBD2. Germline CDR1 reads LNHDA; CDR2 reads SQIVND (reference sequence). The ends lost 10 bases at V and 4 bases at J; junction bases unmatched: 8. This CDR3 region has 14 residues.